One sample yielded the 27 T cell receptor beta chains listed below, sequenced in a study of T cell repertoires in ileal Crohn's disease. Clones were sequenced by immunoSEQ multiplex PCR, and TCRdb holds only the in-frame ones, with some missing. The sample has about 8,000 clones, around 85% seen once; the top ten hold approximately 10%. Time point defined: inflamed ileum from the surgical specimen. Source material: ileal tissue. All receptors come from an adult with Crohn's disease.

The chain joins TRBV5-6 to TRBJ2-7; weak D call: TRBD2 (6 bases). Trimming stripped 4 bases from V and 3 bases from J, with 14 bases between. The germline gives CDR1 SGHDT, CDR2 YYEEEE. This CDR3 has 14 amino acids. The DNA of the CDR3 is TGTGCCAGCAGCCAACCGGGACTCGGCTACGAGCAGTACTTC. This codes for CASSQPGLGYEQYF.

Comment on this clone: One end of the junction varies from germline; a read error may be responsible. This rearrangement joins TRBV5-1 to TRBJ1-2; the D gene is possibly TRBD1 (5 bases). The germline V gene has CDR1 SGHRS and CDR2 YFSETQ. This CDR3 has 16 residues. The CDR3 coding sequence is TGCGCCAGCAGGTTGGAATTCAGGGAAGAGGGCTATGGCTACACCTTC. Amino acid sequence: CASRLEFREEGYGYTF.

The CDR3 here is CASTGIGGQGRTGELFF. Written as DNA, the CDR3 is TGTGCCAGTACGGGGATAGGGGGCCAAGGGAGGACCGGGGAGCTGTTTTTT. The chain uses TRBV19 and TRBJ2-2; TRBD1 might be the D (7 bases). Trimming removed 7 bases from V and 5 bases from J, with 23 bases in between. Germline-derived CDR1 and CDR2 are LNHDA and SQIVND (reference sequence). The CDR3 is 17 amino acids. Together with reference TRBV19 and TRBJ2-2, the CDR3 gives the full variable domain: DGGITQSPKYLFRKEGQNVTLSCEQNLNHDAMYWYRQDPGQGLRLIYYSQIVNDFQKGDIAEGYSVSREKKESFPLTVTSAQKNPTAFYLCASTGIGGQGRTGELFFGEGSRLTVL.

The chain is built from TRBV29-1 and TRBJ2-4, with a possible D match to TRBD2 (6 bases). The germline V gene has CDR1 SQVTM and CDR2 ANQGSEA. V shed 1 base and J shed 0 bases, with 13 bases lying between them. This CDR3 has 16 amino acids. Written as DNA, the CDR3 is TGCAGCGTTGAAGGGGGCCAGGGACTAGCCAAAAACATTCAGTACTTC. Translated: CSVEGGQGLAKNIQYF.

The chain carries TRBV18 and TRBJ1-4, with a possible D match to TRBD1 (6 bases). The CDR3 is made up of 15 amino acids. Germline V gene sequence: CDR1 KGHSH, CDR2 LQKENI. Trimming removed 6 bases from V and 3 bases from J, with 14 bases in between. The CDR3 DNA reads TGTGCCAGCTCCCATGGGACATTATCTAATGAAAAACTGTTTTTT. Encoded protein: CASSHGTLSNEKLFF.

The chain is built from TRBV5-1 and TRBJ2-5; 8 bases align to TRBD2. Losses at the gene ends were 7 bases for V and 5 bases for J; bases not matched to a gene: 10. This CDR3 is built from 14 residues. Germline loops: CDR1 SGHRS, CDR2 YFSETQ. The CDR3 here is CASGSGGARETQYF. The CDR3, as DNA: TGCGCCAGCGGGTCCGGGGGGGCGCGGGAGACCCAGTACTTC.

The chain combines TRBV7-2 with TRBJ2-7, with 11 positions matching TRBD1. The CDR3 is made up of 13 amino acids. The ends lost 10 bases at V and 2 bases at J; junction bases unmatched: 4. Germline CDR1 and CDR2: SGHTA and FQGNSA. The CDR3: CAITDRGPYEQYF. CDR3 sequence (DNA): TGTGCCATCACGGACAGGGGGCCCTACGAGCAGTACTTC.

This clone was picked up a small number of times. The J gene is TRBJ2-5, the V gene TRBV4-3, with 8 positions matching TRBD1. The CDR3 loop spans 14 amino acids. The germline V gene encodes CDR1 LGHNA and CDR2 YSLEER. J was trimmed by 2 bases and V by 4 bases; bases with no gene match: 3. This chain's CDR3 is CASSRGQGQETQYF. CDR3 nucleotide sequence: TGCGCCAGCAGCCGCGGACAGGGTCAAGAGACCCAGTACTTC.

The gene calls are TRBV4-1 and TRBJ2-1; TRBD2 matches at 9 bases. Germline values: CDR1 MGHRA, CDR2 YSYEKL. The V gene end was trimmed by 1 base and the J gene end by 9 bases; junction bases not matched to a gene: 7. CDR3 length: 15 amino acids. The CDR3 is CASSQVEAGGGEQFF. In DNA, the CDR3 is TGCGCCAGCAGCCAAGTCGAAGCGGGAGGTGGTGAGCAGTTCTTC.

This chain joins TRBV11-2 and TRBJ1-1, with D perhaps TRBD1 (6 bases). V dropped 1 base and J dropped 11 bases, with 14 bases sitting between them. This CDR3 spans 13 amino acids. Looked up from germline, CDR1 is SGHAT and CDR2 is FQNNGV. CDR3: CASSLVSGAWAFF. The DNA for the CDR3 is TGTGCCAGCAGCTTAGTATCAGGGGCTTGGGCTTTCTTT.

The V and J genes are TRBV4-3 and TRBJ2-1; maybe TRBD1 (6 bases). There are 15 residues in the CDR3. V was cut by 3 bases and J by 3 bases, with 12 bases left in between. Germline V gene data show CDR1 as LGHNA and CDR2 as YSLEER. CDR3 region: CASSQTGTNYNEQFF. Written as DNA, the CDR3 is TGCGCCAGCAGCCAGACCGGGACAAACTACAATGAGCAGTTCTTC.

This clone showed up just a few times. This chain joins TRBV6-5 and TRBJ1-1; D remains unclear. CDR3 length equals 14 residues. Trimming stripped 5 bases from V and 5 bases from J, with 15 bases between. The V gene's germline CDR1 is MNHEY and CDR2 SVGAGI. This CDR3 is CASSPRGPGTEAFF. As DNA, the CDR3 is TGTGCCAGCAGTCCCCGTGGTCCGGGAACTGAAGCTTTCTTT.

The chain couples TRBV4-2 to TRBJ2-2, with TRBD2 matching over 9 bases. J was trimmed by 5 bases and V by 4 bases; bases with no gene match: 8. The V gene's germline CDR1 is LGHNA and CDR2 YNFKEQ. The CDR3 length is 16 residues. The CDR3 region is CASSPLAGAGTGELFF. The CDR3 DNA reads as TGTGCCAGCAGCCCTTTAGCGGGAGCGGGGACCGGGGAGCTGTTTTTT.

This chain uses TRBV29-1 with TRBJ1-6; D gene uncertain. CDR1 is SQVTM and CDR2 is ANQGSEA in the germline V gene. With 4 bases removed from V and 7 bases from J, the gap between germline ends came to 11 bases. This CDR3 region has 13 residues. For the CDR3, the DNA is TGCAGCGTTGGTGAGGGTGGGAATTCACCCCTCCACTTT. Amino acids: CSVGEGGNSPLHF.

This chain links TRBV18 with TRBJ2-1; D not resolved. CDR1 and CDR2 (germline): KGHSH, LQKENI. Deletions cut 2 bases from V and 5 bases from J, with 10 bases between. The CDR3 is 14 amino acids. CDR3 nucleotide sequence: TGTGCCAGCTCACCATTGTTCACAGACAATGAGCAGTTCTTC. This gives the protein CASSPLFTDNEQFF.

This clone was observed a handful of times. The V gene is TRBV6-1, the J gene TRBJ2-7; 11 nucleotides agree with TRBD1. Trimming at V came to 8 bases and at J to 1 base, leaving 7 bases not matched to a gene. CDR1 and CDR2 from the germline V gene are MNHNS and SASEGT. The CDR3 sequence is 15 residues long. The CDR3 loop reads CASGTGGAGSYEQYF. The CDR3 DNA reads TGTGCCAGCGGGACAGGGGGAGCGGGATCCTACGAGCAGTACTTC.

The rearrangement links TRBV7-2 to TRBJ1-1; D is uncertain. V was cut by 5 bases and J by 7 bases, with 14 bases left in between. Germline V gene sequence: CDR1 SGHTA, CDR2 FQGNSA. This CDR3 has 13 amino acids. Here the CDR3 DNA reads TGTGCCAGCAGCCGGGCCACGCAAGGTGAAGCTTTCTTT. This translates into CASSRATQGEAFF.

CDR3 loop: CASSLVGGRDTGELFF. The CDR3 coding sequence is TGTGCCAGCAGCTTGGTCGGGGGGCGCGACACCGGGGAGCTGTTTTTT. The chain is built from TRBV5-8 and TRBJ2-2, with D possibly being TRBD2 (7 bases). Germline CDR1 is SGHTS and CDR2 is YDEGEE. The CDR3 covers 16 residues. The V end was cut by 0 bases, the J end by 3 bases, with 12 bases between.

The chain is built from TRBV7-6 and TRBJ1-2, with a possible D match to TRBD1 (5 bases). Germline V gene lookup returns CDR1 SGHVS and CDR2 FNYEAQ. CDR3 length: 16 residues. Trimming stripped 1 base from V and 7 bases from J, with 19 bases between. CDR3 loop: CASSLVSGGGGGGYTF. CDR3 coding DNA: TGTGCCAGCAGCTTAGTCAGTGGGGGGGGAGGCGGTGGCTACACCTTC.

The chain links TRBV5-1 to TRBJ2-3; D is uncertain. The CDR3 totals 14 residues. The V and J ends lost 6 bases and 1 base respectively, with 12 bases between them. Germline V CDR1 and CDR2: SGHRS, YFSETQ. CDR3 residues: CASNPTGGTDTQYF. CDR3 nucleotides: TGCGCCAGCAACCCAACGGGTGGCACAGATACGCAGTATTTT.

As DNA, the CDR3 is TGTGCCAGCAGTTCCGGGACAGGGATCTACGAGCAGTACTTC. Translated: CASSSGTGIYEQYF. J is TRBJ2-7 and V is TRBV6-8; TRBD1 aligns across 9 bases. This CDR3 region has 14 residues. Unmatched junction bases numbered 4, after V lost 4 bases and J lost 3 bases. Germline CDR1 and CDR2: MNHGY and SAAAGT.

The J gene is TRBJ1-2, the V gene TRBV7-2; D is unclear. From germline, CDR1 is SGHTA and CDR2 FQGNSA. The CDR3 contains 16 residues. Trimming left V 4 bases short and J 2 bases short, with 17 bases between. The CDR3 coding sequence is TGTGCCAGCAGCTCCCAGAGAACCCTTAGGAACTATGGCTACACCTTC. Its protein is CASSSQRTLRNYGYTF.

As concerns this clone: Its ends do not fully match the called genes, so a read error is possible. The CDR3 coding sequence is TGCGCCAGCAGCTTCGGGAACACCGGGGGGCTGTTTTTT. Its translation: CASSFGNTGGLFF. The chain is built from TRBV5-1 and TRBJ2-2; D might be TRBD2 (6 bases). The CDR3 extends over 13 amino acids. Germline values: CDR1 SGHRS, CDR2 YFSETQ.

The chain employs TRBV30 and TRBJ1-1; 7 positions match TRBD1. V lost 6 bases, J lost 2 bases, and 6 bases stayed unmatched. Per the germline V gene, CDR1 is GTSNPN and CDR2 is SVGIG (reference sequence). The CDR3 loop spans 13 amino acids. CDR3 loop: CACSGQTNTEAFF. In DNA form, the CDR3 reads TGTGCCTGTTCGGGACAGACTAACACTGAAGCTTTCTTT.

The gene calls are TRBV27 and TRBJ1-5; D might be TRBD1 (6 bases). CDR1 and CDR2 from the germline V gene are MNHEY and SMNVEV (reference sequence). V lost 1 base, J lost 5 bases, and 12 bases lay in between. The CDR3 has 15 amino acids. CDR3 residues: CASSLWAGEDQPQHF. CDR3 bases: TGTGCCAGCAGTTTATGGGCAGGGGAAGATCAGCCCCAGCATTTT.

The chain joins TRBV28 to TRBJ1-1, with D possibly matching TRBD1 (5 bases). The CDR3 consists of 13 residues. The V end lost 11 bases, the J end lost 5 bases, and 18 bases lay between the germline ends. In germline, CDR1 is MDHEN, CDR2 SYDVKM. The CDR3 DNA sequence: TGTGCCTCCGAAAGTCAGGGCTTTACTGAAGCTTTCTTT. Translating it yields CASESQGFTEAFF.

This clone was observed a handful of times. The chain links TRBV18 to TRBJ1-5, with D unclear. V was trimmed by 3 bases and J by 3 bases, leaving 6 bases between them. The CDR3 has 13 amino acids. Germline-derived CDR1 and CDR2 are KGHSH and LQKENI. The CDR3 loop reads CASSPDSNQPQHF. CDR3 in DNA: TGTGCCAGCTCACCCGACTCCAATCAGCCCCAGCATTTT. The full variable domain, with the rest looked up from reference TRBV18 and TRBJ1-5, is NAGVMQNPRHLVRRRGQEARLRCSPMKGHSHVYWYRQLPEEGLKFMVYLQKENIIDESGMPKERFSAEFPKEGPSILRIQQVVRGDSAAYFCASSPDSNQPQHFGDGTRLSIL.